The 18 T cell receptor beta chains given below trace back to one sample, sequenced in a study of cytomegalovirus exposure and HLA in healthy donors. The PCR made use of 60 Vbeta and 13 Jbeta primers. Measured with immunoSEQ multiplex PCR; TCRdb has only the in-frame clones, and not every one. The sample lists roughly 200,000 clones; roughly three quarters were seen once. Source material: PBMCs. The receptors originated from a man between 50 and 59 years old in good health and CMV-seronegative.

The chain couples TRBV9 to TRBJ2-1; D is ambiguous. The CDR3 contains 14 residues. Trimming removed 0 bases at V and 4 bases at J, with 8 bases between. The germline V gene has CDR1 SGDLS and CDR2 YYNGEE. CDR3 bases: TGTGCCAGCAGCGTAGTTGGCGGTTACAATGAGCAGTTCTTC. Amino acid sequence: CASSVVGGYNEQFF.

The chain employs TRBV28 and TRBJ2-3; D possibly corresponds to TRBD2 (5 bases). The V and J ends lost 2 bases and 4 bases respectively, with 10 bases between them. The CDR3 contains 14 residues. Germline V gene sequence: CDR1 MDHEN, CDR2 SYDVKM. This CDR3 is CASSLGSVADTQYF. In DNA form, the CDR3 reads TGTGCCAGCAGTTTAGGGAGCGTCGCAGATACGCAGTATTTT.

In this sample, this clone turned up once. V is TRBV10-3 and J is TRBJ2-1, with D possibly matching TRBD2 (6 bases). The V end lost 10 bases, the J end lost 7 bases, and 14 bases lay between the germline ends. The CDR3 sequence is 12 residues long. The germline gives CDR1 ENHRY, CDR2 SYGVKD. CDR3 sequence: CATAISGNEQFF. The CDR3 bases are TGTGCCACCGCGATAAGCGGGAATGAGCAGTTCTTC.

About this clone itself: The junction differs from germline at one of its ends, possibly a read error. The chain's CDR3 is CASNLRQRGETQYF. The CDR3, as DNA: TGTGCCAGCAACTTGAGACAGCGGGGGGAGACCCAGTACTTC. The chain has TRBV5-4 and TRBJ2-5; 8 bases match TRBD2. The CDR3 contains 14 residues. In germline, CDR1 is SGHNT, CDR2 YYREEE (reference sequence).

The CDR3 DNA reads TGTGCCAGCAGCCAAGACCGGGGGGCCGAAGCTTTCTTT. Protein sequence: CASSQDRGAEAFF. This sequence joins TRBV14 and TRBJ1-1; maybe TRBD1 (6 bases). V was shortened by 0 bases and J by 8 bases, with 10 bases between the two germline ends. The CDR3 runs 13 residues. CDR1 and CDR2 (germline): SGHDN, FVKESK.

The chain carries TRBV4-2 and TRBJ2-7; 8 nucleotides align to TRBD2. The CDR3 covers 16 residues. Germline V gene lookup returns CDR1 LGHNA and CDR2 YNFKEQ. The ends lost 0 bases at V and 4 bases at J; junction bases unmatched: 8. CDR3 coding DNA: TGTGCCAGCAGCCAAGATGGAAGCGGGAGCTTGTACGAGCAGTACTTC. This translates into CASSQDGSGSLYEQYF.

V usage is TRBV15 and J usage is TRBJ2-7; 14 bases are a match to TRBD2. Germline CDR1 and CDR2: LNHNV and YYDKDF (reference sequence). Trimming removed 5 bases from V and 7 bases from J; junction bases left unmatched: 10. The length of the CDR3 is 16 residues. The CDR3 reads CATSGTSGRTLREQYF. CDR3 nucleotide sequence: TGTGCCACCAGCGGGACTAGCGGGAGAACTTTACGAGAGCAGTACTTC. The full variable domain, in which reference TRBV15 and TRBJ2-7 provide the parts outside the CDR3, is DAMVIQNPRYQVTQFGKPVTLSCSQTLNHNVMYWYQQKSSQAPKLLFHYYDKDFNNEADTPDNFQSRRPNTSFCFLDIRSPGLGDTAMYLCATSGTSGRTLREQYFGPGTRLTVT.

The chain has TRBV6-5 and TRBJ2-1; a weak D match, TRBD2 (5 bases). Trimming cost V 10 bases and J 1 base, with 14 bases left between them. Germline V gene data show CDR1 as MNHEY and CDR2 as SVGAGI. This CDR3 has 14 amino acids. The CDR3 bases are TGTGCCACCGGCGTGAGGAGGTCCTACAATGAGCAGTTCTTC. As protein: CATGVRRSYNEQFF.

The rearrangement uses TRBV27 and TRBJ2-7; 8 bases line up with TRBD1. Germline V gives CDR1 MNHEY, CDR2 SMNVEV (reference sequence). The junction had 3 bases not matched to a gene; V was cut back by 6 bases and J by 5 bases. CDR3 size: 12 residues. In DNA form, the CDR3 reads TGTGCCAGCAGGAGACAGGGGCACGAGCAGTACTTC. Protein: CASRRQGHEQYF.

This rearrangement joins TRBV9 to TRBJ2-2; 8 bases are a match to TRBD2. The junction had 6 bases not matched to a gene; V was cut back by 2 bases and J by 0 bases. The CDR3 loop spans 17 amino acids. CDR1 and CDR2 (germline): SGDLS, YYNGEE. The CDR3 loop is CASSVRTGGPNTGELFF. The CDR3 DNA reads as TGTGCCAGCAGCGTTCGAACGGGAGGGCCGAACACCGGGGAGCTGTTTTTT.

This clone was recorded only once. This chain uses TRBV4-2 with TRBJ1-5, with D uncertain. Germline loops: CDR1 LGHNA, CDR2 YNFKEQ. The CDR3 runs to 13 residues. V lost 2 bases, J lost 3 bases, and 5 bases lay in between. CDR3: CASSQSVNQPQHF. For the CDR3, the DNA is TGTGCCAGCAGCCAAAGCGTCAATCAGCCCCAGCATTTT.

The chain employs TRBV7-3 and TRBJ2-7; D may be TRBD2 (5 bases). Germline V gives CDR1 SGHTA, CDR2 FQGTGA. There are 16 residues in the CDR3. The V end was cut by 5 bases, the J end by 3 bases, with 20 bases between. CDR3 in amino acids: CASSPGRGRGLYEQYF. The CDR3 DNA is TGTGCCAGCAGCCCTGGGAGAGGTCGAGGCCTCTACGAGCAGTACTTC.

The gene calls are TRBV28 and TRBJ1-6, with D perhaps TRBD1 (6 bases). Germline V CDR1 and CDR2: MDHEN, SYDVKM. The CDR3 totals 14 residues. Trimming removed 7 bases at V and 6 bases at J, with 13 bases between. The CDR3 nucleotides are TGTGCCAGCACCCAAGGGGGTCCTAATTCACCCCTCCACTTT. This gives the protein CASTQGGPNSPLHF.

The rearrangement joins TRBV6-4 to TRBJ2-7; 11 nucleotides align to TRBD1. This CDR3 has 14 amino acids. CDR1 is MRHNA, CDR2 SNTAGT, per germline. Trimming took 3 bases from V and 3 from J; bases not matched to a gene: 1. CDR3 in DNA: TGTGCCAGCAGTGAAGGGACAGGGGGCTACGAGCAGTACTTC. Translated, it gives CASSEGTGGYEQYF.

The chain is built from TRBV5-1 and TRBJ1-3; D gene unclear. The CDR3 has 16 residues. The ends were cut back, 0 bases at V and 0 bases at J, with 10 bases in the middle. Germline lookup yields CDR1 SGHRS and CDR2 YFSETQ. Here the CDR3 DNA reads TGCGCCAGCAGCTTGGGGGAGAGTTTCTCTGGAAACACCATATATTTT. It is translated as CASSLGESFSGNTIYF. Filled out from reference TRBV5-1 and TRBJ1-3, the complete variable domain reads KAGVTQTPRYLIKTRGQQVTLSCSPISGHRSVSWYQQTPGQGLQFLFEYFSETQRNKGNFPGRFSGRQFSNSRSEMNVSTLELGDSALYLCASSLGESFSGNTIYFGEGSWLTVV.

The chain has TRBV28 and TRBJ1-2; 9 bases align to TRBD1. The V gene's germline CDR1 is MDHEN and CDR2 SYDVKM. This CDR3 is built from 15 residues. The J segment lost 8 bases and the V segment lost 1 base, leaving 8 bases of the junction unmatched. CDR3 coding DNA: TGTGCCAGCAGTTTATCCGGGACAGGGATGGGCGGCTACACCTTC. It is translated as CASSLSGTGMGGYTF.

In DNA, the CDR3 is TGTGCCAGCAGCACGCAGGGTGAAGAGCAGTTCTTC. Protein sequence: CASSTQGEEQFF. The chain employs TRBV14 and TRBJ2-1; D might be TRBD1 (5 bases). The CDR3 spans 12 residues. Germline CDR1 is SGHDN and CDR2 is FVKESK. The germline V and J ends were trimmed by 5 bases and 10 bases, with 12 bases remaining between them. The full variable domain, with the rest looked up from reference TRBV14 and TRBJ2-1, is EAGVTQFPSHSVIEKGQTVTLRCDPISGHDNLYWYRRVMGKEIKFLLHFVKESKQDESGMPNNRFLAERTGGTYSTLKVQPAELEDSGVYFCASSTQGEEQFFGPGTRLTVL.

The chain couples TRBV18 to TRBJ2-2; 10 bases fit TRBD2. The J segment lost 6 bases and the V segment lost 1 base, leaving 8 bases of the junction unmatched. This CDR3 contains 17 residues. Germline CDR1 is KGHSH and CDR2 is LQKENI. CDR3 amino acids: CASSPLGSGRASGELFF. CDR3 DNA sequence: TGTGCCAGCTCACCACTCGGAAGCGGGAGGGCCTCCGGGGAGCTGTTTTTT.